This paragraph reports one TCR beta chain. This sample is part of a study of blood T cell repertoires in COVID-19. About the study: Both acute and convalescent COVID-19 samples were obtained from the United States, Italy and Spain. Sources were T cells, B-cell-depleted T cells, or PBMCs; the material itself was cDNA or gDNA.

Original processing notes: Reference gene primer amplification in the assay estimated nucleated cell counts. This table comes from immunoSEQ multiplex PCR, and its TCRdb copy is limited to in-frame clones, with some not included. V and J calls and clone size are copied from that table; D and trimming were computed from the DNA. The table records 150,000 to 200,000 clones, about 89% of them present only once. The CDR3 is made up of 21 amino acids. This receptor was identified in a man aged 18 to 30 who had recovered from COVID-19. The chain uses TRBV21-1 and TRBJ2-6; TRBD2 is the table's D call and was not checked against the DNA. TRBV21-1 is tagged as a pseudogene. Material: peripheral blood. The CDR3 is CASPQAHQREGQDSGANVLTF. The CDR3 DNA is TGTGCCAGCCCCCAAGCCCACCAGCGGGAGGGCCAAGACTCTGGGGCCAACGTCCTGACTTTC.